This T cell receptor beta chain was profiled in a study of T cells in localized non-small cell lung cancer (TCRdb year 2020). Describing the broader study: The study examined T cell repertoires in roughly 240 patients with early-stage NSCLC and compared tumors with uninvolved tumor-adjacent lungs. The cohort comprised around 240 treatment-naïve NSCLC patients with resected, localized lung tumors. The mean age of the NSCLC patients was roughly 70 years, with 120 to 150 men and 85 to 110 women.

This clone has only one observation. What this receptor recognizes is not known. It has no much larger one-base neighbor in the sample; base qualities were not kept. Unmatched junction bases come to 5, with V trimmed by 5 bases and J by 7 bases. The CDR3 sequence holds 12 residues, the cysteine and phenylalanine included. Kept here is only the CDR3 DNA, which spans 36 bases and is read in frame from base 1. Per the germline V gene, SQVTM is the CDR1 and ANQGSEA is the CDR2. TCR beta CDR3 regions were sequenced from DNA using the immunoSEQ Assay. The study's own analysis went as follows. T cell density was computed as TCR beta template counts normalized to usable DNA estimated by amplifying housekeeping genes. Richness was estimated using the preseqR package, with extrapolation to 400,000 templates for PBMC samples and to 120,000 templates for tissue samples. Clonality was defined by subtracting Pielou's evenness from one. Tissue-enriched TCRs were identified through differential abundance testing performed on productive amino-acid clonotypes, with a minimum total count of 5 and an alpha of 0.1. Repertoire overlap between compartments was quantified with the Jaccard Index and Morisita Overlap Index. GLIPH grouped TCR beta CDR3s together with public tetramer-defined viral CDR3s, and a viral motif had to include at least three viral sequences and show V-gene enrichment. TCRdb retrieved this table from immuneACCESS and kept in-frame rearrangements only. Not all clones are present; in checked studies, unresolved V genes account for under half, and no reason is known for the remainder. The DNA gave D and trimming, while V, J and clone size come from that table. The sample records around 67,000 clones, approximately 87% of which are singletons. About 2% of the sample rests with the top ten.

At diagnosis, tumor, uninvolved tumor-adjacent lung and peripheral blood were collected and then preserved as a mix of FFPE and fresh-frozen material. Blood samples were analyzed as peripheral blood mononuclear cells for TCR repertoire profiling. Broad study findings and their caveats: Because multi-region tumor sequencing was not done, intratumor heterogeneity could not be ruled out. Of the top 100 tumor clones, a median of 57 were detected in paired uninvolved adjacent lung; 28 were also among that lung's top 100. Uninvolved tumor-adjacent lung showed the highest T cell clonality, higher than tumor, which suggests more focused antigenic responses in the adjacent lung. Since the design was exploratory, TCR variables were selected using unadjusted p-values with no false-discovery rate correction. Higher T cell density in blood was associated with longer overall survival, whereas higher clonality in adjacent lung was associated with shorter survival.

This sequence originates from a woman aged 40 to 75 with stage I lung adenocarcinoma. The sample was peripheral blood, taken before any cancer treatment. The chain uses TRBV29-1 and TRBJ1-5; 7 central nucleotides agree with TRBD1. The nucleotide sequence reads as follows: TGCAGCGTTAAGGGGGCCGGACAGCCCCAGCATTTT. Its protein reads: CSVKGAGQPQHF. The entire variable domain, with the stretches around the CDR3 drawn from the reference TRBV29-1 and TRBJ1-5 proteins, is SAVISQKPSRDICQRGTSLTIQCQVDSQVTMMFWYRQQPGQSLTLIATANQGSEATYESGFVIDKFPISRPNLTFSTLTVSNMSPEDSSIYLCSVKGAGQPQHFGDGTRLSIL.